Reported below is one TCR beta chain. Its antigen is not identified. Trimming took off 8 bases at V and 0 bases at J, with 11 bases between the two ends. The CDR3 length is 13 residues. Germline V lookup: CDR1 LNHDA, CDR2 SQIVND (reference sequence). These data are taken from a study of radiotherapy plus CTLA-4 blockade in lung cancer. Background on the study: Across the patients, objective responses occurred in approximately 19%, and disease control in under 35%.

Profiled with immunoSEQ multiplex PCR; TCRdb holds only in-frame clones, not every one. Of approximately 77,000 clones in the sample, around 78% are singletons; the top ten hold over 20%. Findings and caveats of the study: Early blood T cell clone dynamics, with interferon-beta, were reported to best predict response. Some TCR clones had been derived from tumors. These clones expanded in peripheral blood after radiotherapy plus ipilimumab.

V is TRBV19 and J is TRBJ2-7; D might be TRBD2 (5 bases). This sequence originates from a human donor with non-small cell lung cancer whose response to radiotherapy plus ipilimumab could not be evaluated. Some clones in this sample may be carry-over from other donors' samples. Source: peripheral blood, taken from a patient treated with radiotherapy plus ipilimumab. The CDR3 loop reads CASQRRGSYEQYF. CDR3 DNA sequence: TGTGCCAGTCAGCGTCGGGGCTCCTACGAGCAGTACTTC. Complete variable domain (other parts from reference TRBV19 and TRBJ2-7): DGGITQSPKYLFRKEGQNVTLSCEQNLNHDAMYWYRQDPGQGLRLIYYSQIVNDFQKGDIAEGYSVSREKKESFPLTVTSAQKNPTAFYLCASQRRGSYEQYFGPGTRLTVT.